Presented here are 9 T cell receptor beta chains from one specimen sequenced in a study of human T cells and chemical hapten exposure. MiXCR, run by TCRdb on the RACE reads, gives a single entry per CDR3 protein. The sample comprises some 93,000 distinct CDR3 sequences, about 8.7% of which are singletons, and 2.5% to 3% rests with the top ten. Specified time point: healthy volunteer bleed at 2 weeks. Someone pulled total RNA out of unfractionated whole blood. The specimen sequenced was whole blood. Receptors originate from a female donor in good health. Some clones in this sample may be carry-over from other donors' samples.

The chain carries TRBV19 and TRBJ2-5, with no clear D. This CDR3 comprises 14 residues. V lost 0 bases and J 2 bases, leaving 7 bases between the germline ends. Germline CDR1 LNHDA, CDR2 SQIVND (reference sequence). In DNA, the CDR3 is TGTGCCAGTAGTATAGATCACGAGCAAGAGACCCAGTACTTC. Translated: CASSIDHEQETQYF.

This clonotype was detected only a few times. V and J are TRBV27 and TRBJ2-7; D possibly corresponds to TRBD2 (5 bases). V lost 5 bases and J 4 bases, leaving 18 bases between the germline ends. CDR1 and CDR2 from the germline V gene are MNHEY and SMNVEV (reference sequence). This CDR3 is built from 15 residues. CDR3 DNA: TGTGCCAGCAGTACGCGAGTGAGGGCGAGTTACGAGCAGTACTTC. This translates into CASSTRVRASYEQYF.

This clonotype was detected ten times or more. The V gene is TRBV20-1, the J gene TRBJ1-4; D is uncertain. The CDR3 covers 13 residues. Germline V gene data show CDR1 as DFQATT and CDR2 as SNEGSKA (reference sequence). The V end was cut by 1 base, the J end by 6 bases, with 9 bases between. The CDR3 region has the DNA TGCAGTGCTAGAGTCCCCCCCCATGAAAAACTGTTTTTT. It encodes CSARVPPHEKLFF.

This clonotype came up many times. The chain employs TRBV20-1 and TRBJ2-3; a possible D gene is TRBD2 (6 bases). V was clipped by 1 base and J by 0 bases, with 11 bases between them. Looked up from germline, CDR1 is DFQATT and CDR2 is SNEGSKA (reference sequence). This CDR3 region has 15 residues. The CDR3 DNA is TGCAGTGCTAGAGGTGGGGGGTCTAGCACAGATACGCAGTATTTT. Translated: CSARGGGSSTDTQYF.

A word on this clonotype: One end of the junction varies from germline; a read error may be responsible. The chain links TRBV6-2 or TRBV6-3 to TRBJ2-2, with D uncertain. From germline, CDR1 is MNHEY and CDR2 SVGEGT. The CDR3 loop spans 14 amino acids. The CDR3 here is CASGYLSRTGELFF. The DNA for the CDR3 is TGTGCCAGCGGTTATCTCTCACGGACCGGGGAGCTGTTTTTT.

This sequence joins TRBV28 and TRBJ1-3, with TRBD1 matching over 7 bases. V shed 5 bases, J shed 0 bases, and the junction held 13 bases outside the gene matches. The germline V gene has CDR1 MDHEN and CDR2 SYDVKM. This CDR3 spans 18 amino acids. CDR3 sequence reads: CASSTNPGTVSSGNTIYF. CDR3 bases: TGTGCCAGCAGTACAAACCCCGGGACAGTTAGCTCTGGAAACACCATATATTTT.

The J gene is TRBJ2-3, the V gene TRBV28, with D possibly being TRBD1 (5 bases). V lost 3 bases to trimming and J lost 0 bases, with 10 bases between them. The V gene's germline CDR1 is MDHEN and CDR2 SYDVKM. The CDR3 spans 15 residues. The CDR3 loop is CASSFAGPSTDTQYF. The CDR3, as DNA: TGTGCCAGCAGTTTTGCAGGGCCAAGCACAGATACGCAGTATTTT.

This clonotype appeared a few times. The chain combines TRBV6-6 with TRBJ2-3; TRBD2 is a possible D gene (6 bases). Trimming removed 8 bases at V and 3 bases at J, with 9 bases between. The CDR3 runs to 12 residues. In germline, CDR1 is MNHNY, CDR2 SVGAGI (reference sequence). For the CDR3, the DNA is TGTGCCAGCTGGAGGGGAACAGATACGCAGTATTTT. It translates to CASWRGTDTQYF.

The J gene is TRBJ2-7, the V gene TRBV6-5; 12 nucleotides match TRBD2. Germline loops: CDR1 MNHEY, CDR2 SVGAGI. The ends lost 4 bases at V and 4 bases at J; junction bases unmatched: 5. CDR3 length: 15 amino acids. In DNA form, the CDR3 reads TGTGCCAGCAGTTCGACTAGCGGGAGTCCTTACGAGCAGTACTTC. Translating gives CASSSTSGSPYEQYF.